This TCR beta chain was captured by sequencing in a study of tumor-infiltrating lymphocytes in primary liver carcinoma. Study details: The patient group consisted of men and women aged 30 to 69 years. About 3.65 to 7.13 million productive TCRbeta reads were obtained from the samples, with similar numbers across tissue types.

TCR beta cDNA was prepared out of roughly 500 ng total RNA by means of a constant-region primer. Slightly modified ARM-PCR served as the procedure for the TCR beta libraries. These libraries came from three rounds of nested multiplex PCR. Primers for the first two PCR rounds were TRBV1-TRBV30 forward primers and a C-beta reverse primer (roughly 10 cycles per round). In TCRdb, the multiplex PCR reads were re-called with MiXCR into one record per CDR3 protein. The table records around 330,000 distinct CDR3 sequences, about 62% of them present only once. Unsorted whole blood served as the source of blood RNA, and germline DNA was extracted as well. The germline V gene encodes CDR1 KGHSH and CDR2 LQKENI. This CDR3 is 18 amino acids long. V was clipped by 2 bases and J by 0 bases, with 17 bases between them.

The J gene is TRBJ2-4, the V gene TRBV18; D is ambiguous. Sequenced input: peripheral blood. The source of this sequence is a man aged 40-50 years with primary liver carcinoma and hepatitis B virus infection. Written as DNA, the CDR3 is TGTGCCAGCTCACCAAGACGTGTGACGGATCTAGCCAAAAACATTCAGTACTTC. Its translation is CASSPRRVTDLAKNIQYF.